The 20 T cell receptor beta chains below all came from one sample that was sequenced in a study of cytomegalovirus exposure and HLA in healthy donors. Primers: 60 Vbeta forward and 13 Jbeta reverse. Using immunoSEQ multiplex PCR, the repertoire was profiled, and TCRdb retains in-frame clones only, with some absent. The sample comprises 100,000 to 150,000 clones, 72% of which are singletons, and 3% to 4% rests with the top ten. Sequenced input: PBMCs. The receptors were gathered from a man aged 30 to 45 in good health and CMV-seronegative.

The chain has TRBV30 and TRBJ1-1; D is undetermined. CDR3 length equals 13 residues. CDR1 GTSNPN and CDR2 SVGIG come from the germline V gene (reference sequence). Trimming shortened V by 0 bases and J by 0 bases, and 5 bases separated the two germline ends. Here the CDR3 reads CAWSVLLNTEAFF. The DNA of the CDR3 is TGTGCCTGGAGTGTACTGTTGAACACTGAAGCTTTCTTT. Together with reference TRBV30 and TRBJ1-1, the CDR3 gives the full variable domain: SQTIHQWPATLVQPVGSPLSLECTVEGTSNPNLYWYRQAAGRGLQLLFYSVGIGQISSEVPQNLSASRPQDRQFILSSKKLLLSDSGFYLCAWSVLLNTEAFFGQGTRLTVV.

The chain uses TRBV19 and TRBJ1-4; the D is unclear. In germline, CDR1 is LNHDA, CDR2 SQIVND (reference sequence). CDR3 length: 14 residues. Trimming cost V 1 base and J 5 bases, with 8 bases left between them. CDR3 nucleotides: TGTGCCAGTAGTATAGGGCAGTCAAATGAAAAACTGTTTTTT. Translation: CASSIGQSNEKLFF.

The CDR3 DNA reads TGTGCCAGCAGGGGACTAGCGGGGGGGTTCGGATACAATGAGCAGTTCTTC. Its translation: CASRGLAGGFGYNEQFF. This chain joins TRBV28 and TRBJ2-1, with 16 bases aligning to TRBD2. Trimming at V came to 6 bases and at J to 4 bases, leaving 6 bases not matched to a gene. Germline lookup yields CDR1 MDHEN and CDR2 SYDVKM. CDR3 length equals 17 residues.

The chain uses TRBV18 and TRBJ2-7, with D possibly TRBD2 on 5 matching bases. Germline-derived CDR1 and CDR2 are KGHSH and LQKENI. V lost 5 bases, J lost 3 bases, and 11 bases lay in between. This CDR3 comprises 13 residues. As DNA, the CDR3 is TGTGCCAGCTCAACGGGAATAAACTACGAGCAGTACTTC. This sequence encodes CASSTGINYEQYF.

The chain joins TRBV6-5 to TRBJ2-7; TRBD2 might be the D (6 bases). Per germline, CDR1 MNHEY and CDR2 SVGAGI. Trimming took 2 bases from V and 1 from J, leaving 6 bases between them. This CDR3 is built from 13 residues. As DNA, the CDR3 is TGTGCCAGCAGTTACGCGGGGTCCTACGAGCAGTACTTC. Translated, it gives CASSYAGSYEQYF.

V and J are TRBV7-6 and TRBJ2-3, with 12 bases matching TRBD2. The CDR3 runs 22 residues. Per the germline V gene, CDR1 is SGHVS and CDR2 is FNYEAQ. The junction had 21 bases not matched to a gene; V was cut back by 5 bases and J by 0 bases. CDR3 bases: TGTGCCAGCAGCCAGGACAGCATCGAACTCCTGCTAGCGGGGGGGAGCACAGATACGCAGTATTTT. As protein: CASSQDSIELLLAGGSTDTQYF.

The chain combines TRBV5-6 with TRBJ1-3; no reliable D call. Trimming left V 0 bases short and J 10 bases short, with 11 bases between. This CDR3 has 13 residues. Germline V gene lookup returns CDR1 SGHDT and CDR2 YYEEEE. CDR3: CASSLAPFSTIYF. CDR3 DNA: TGTGCCAGCAGCTTGGCCCCATTTAGTACCATATATTTT.

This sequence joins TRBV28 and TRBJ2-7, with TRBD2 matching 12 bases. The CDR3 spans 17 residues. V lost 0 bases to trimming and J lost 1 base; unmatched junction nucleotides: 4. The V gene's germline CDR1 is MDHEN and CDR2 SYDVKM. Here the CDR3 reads CASSLWSSGGASYEQYF. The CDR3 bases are TGTGCCAGCAGTTTATGGTCTAGCGGGGGGGCTTCCTACGAGCAGTACTTC.

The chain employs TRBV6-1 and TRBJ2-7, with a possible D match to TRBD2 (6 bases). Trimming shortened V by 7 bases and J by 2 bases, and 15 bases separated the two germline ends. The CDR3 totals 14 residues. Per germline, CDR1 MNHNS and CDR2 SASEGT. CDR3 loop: CASIPTLATYEQYF. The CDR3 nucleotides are TGTGCCAGCATTCCTACTCTAGCGACCTACGAGCAGTACTTC.

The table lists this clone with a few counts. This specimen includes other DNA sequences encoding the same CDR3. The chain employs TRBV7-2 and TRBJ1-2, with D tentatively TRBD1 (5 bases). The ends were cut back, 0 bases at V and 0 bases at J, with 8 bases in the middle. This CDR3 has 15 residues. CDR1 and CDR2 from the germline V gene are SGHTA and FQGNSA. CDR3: CASSLAWTTNYGYTF. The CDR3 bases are TGTGCCAGCAGCTTAGCGTGGACAACTAACTATGGCTACACCTTC.

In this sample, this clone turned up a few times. In nucleotides, the CDR3 is TGTGCCAGCAGACCGGGACAGGGCCTCGTCGGGGAGCTGTTTTTT. Translating gives CASRPGQGLVGELFF. This rearrangement joins TRBV27 to TRBJ2-2; 9 nucleotides align to TRBD1. CDR3 size: 15 residues. Germline V gene data show CDR1 as MNHEY and CDR2 as SMNVEV (reference sequence). V lost 6 bases to trimming and J lost 7 bases; unmatched junction nucleotides: 9.

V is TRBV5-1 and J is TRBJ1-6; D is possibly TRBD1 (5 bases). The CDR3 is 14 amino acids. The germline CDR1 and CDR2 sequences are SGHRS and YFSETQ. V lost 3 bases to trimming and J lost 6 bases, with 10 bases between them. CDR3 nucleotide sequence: TGCGCCAGCAGCTCTTCAGGGTTTAATTCACCCCTCCACTTT. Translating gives CASSSSGFNSPLHF.

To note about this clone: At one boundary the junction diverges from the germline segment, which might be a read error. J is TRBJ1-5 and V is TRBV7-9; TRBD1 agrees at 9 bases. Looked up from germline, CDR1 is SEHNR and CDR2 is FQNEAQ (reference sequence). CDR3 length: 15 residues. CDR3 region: CSSSPGQGYNQPQHF. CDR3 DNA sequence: TGTTCCAGCAGCCCGGGACAGGGATACAATCAGCCCCAGCATTTT.

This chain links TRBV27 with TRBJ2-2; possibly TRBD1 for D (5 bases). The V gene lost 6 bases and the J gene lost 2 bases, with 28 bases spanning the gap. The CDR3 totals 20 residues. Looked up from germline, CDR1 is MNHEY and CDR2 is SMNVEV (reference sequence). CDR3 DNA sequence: TGTGCCAGCAGCCTGTTTAGTATATGGACGGCAGGGCAAAACACCGGGGAGCTGTTTTTT. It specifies CASSLFSIWTAGQNTGELFF.

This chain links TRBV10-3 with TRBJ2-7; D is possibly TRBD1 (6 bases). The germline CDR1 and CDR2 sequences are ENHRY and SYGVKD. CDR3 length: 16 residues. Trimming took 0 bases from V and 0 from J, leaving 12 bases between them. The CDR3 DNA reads TGTGCCATCAGTGAGTCTCGACAGGACTTCTCCTACGAGCAGTACTTC. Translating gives CAISESRQDFSYEQYF.

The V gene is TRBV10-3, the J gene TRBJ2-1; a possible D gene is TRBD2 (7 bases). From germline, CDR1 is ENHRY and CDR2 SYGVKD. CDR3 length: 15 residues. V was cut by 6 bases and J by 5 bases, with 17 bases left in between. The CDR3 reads CAIRSGGLRDNEQFF. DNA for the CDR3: TGTGCCATCAGGTCGGGGGGCCTCCGAGACAATGAGCAGTTCTTC.

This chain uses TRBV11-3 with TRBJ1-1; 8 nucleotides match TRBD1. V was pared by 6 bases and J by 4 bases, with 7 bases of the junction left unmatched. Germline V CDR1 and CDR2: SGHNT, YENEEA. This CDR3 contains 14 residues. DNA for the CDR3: TGTGCCAGCAGTGGACAGGGAGAGGGCACTGAAGCTTTCTTT. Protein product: CASSGQGEGTEAFF.

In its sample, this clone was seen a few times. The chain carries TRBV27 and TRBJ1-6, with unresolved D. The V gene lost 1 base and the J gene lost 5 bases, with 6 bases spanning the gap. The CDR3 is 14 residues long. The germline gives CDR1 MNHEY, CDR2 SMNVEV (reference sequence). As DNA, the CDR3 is TGTGCCAGCAGTTTATACCGAGATAATTCACCCCTCCACTTT. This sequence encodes CASSLYRDNSPLHF.

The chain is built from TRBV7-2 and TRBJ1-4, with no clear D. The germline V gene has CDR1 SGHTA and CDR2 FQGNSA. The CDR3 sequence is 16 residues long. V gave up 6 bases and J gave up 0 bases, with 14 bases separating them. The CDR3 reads CASSYSPSATNEKLFF. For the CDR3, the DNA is TGTGCCAGCAGTTATTCCCCTTCTGCAACTAATGAAAAACTGTTTTTT.

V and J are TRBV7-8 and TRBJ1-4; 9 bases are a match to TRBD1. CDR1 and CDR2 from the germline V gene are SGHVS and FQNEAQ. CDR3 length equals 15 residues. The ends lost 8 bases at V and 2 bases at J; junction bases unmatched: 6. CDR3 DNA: TGTGCCAGCTTACAGGGGGCGTGGACTAATGAAAAACTGTTTTTT. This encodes CASLQGAWTNEKLFF.